This TCR beta chain was profiled in a study of T cell repertoires in aging, cancer and after chemotherapy. Comment on this clonotype: A read error is possible here, since a much larger clone lies one base away.

The template was genomic DNA from peripheral blood, not RNA. Trimming stripped 4 bases from V and 3 bases from J, with 17 bases between. The CDR3 spans 15 residues. Germline assignment: CDR1 SGHDT and CDR2 YYEEEE. Multiplex touch-down PCR with TRB-A/B primers amplified rearranged V-D-J TRB sequences. MiXCR, run by TCRdb on the multiplex PCR reads, gives a single entry per CDR3 protein. The sample lists about 11,000 distinct CDR3 sequences, about 33% occurring once. The sequence was obtained from a human donor in good health. The donor label of this sample is uncertain. V usage is TRBV5-6 and J usage is TRBJ2-7; D possibly corresponds to TRBD1 (5 bases). The material sequenced was blood. The DNA of the CDR3 is TGTGCCAGCAGCCTCTCCTTTGGGGCGCTCTACGAGCAGTACTTC. Amino acid sequence: CASSLSFGALYEQYF.